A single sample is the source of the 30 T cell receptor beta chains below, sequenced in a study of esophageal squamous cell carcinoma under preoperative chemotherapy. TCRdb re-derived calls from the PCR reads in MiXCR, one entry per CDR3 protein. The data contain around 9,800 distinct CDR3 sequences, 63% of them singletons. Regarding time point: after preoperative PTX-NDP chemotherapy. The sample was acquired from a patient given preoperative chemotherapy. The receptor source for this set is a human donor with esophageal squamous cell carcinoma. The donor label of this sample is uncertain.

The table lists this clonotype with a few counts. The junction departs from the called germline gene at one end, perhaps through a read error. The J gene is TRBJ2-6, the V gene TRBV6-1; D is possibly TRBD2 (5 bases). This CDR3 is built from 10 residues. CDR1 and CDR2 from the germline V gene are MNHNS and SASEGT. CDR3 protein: CASDARADFF. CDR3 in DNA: TGTGCCAGCGATGCGCGGGCGGACTTTTTC.

For the CDR3, the DNA is TGTGCCAGCAGAGCGGAACAAGAGACCCAGTACTTC. Protein: CASRAEQETQYF. The chain joins TRBV5-4 to TRBJ2-5; D possibly corresponds to TRBD2 (5 bases). Looked up from germline, CDR1 is SGHNT and CDR2 is YYREEE (reference sequence). The CDR3 has 12 residues. Deletions cut 5 bases from V and 2 bases from J, with 7 bases between. Filled out from reference TRBV5-4 and TRBJ2-5, the complete variable domain reads ETGVTQSPTHLIKTRGQQVTLRCSSQSGHNTVSWYQQALGQGPQFIFQYYREEENGRGNFPPRFSGLQFPNYSSELNVNALELDDSALYLCASRAEQETQYFGPGTRLLVL.

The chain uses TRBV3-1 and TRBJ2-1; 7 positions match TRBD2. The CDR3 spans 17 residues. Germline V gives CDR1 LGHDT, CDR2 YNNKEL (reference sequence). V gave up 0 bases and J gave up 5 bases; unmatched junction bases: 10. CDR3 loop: CASSQDRGAGMNNEQFF. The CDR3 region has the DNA TGTGCCAGCAGCCAAGATCGCGGAGCGGGGATGAACAATGAGCAGTTCTTC.

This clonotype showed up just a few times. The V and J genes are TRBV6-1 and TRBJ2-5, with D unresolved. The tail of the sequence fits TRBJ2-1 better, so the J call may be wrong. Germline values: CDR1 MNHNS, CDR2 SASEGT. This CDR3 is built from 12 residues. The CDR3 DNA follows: TGTGCCAGCAGGCTGAATCAAGAGACCCAGTTCTTC. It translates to CASRLNQETQFF.

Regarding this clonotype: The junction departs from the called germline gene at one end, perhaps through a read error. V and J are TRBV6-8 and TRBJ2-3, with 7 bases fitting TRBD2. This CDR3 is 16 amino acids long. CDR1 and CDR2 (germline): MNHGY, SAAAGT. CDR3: CVSSELGGCDKNIQYF. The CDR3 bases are TGTGTCAGCAGTGAATTGGGGGGGTGCGACAAAAATATTCAGTATTTT.

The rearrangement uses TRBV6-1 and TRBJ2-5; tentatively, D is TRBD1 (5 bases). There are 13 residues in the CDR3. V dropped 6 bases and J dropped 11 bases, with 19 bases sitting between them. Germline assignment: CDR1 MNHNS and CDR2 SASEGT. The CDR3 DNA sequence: TGTGCCAGCAGCACGTTAAGGGGTGCGGAGCAGTACTTC. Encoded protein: CASSTLRGAEQYF.

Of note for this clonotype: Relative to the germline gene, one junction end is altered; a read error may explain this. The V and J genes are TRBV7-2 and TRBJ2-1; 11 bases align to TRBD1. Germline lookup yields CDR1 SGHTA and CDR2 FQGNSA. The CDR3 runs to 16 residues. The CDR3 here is CASRGQGGRGKETQYF. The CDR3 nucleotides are TGTGCCAGCAGGGGACAGGGGGGGCGTGGCAAAGAGACCCAGTATTTC.

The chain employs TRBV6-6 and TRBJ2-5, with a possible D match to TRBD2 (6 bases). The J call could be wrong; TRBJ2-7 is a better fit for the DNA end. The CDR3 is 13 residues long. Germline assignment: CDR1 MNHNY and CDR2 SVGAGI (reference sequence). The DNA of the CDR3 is TGTGCCAGCGAACCCGGGGGAGGATACGAGCAGTACTTC. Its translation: CASEPGGGYEQYF.

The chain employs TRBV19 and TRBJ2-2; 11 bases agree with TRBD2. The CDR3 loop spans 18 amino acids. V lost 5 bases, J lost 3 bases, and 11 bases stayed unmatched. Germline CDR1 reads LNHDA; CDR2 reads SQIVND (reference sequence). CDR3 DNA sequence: TGTGCCAGTAGTCATCCCCAGACTAGCGGGACCTACACCGGGGAGCTGTTTTTT. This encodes CASSHPQTSGTYTGELFF.

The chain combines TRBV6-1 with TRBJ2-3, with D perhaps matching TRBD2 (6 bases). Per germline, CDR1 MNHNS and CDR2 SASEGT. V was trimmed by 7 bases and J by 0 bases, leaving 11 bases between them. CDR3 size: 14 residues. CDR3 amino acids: CASKVGTSTDTQYF. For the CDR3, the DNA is TGTGCCAGCAAGGTGGGGACTAGCACAGATACGCAGTATTTT.

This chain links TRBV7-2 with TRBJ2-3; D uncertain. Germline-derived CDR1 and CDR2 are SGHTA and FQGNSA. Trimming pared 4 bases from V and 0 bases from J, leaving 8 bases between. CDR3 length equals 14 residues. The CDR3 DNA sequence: TGTGCCAGCAGCTACAATCCTAGCACAGATACGCAGTATTTT. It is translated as CASSYNPSTDTQYF.

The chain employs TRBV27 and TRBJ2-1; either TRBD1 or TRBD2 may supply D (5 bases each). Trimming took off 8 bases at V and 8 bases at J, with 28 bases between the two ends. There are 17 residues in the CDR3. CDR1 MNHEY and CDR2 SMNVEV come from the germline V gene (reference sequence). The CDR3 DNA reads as TGTGCCAGCGGCAGGGACCTCCGGACCGCCAGTGACGATGAGCAGTTCTTC. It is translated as CASGRDLRTASDDEQFF.

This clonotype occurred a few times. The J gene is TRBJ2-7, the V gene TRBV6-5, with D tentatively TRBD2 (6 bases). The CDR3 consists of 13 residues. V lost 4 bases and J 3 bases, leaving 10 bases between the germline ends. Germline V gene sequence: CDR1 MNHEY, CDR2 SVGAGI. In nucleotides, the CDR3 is TGTGCCAGCAGTTCCCTAGCGAGCTACGAGCAGTACTTC. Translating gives CASSSLASYEQYF.

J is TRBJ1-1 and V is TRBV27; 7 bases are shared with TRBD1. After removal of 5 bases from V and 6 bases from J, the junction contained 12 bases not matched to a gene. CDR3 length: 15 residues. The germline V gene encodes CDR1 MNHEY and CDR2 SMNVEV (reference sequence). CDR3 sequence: CASSPQGPRSPEAFF. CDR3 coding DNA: TGTGCCAGCAGTCCACAGGGGCCGAGATCCCCTGAAGCTTTCTTT.

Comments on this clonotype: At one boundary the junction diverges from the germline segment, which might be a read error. CDR3 sequence (DNA): TGTGCCAGCAGGGAGTTTGGGGGACGTGACCAAGAGACGCAGTATTTC. Translated, it gives CASREFGGRDQETQYF. The J gene is TRBJ2-3, the V gene TRBV6-1; either TRBD1 or TRBD2 may supply D (5 bases each). The CDR3 sequence is 16 residues long. Per the germline V gene, CDR1 is MNHNS and CDR2 is SASEGT.

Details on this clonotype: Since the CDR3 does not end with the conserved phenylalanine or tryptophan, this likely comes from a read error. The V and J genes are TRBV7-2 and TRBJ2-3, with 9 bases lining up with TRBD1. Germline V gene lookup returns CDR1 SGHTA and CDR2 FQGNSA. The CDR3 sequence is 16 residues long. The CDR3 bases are TGTGCCGGCAGCGCACGACAGGGGGGGAGCACAGATACGCAGTATTCG. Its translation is CAGSARQGGSTDTQYS.

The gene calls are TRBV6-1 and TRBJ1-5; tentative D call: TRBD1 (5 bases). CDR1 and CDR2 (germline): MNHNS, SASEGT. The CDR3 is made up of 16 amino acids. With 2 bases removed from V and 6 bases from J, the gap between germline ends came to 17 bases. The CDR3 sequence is CASSEQNRVGGQPQHF. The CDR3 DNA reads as TGTGCCAGCAGTGAACAGAATAGGGTGGGGGGTCAGCCCCAGCATTTT.

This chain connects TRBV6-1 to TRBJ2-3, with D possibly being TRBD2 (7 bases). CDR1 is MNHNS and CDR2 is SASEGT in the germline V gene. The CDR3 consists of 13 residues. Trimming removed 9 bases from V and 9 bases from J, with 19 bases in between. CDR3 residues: CARGAGADDTQYF. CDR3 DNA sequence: TGTGCCAGGGGGGCGGGAGCCGACGACACGCAGTATTTT.

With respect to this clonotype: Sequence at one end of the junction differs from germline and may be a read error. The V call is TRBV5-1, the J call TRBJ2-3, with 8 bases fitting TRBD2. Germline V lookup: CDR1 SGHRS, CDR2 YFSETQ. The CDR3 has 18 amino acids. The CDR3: CASSQGGGGAGGTETQYF. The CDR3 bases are TGCGCCAGCAGTCAAGGGGGAGGCGGGGCGGGAGGCACAGAGACGCAGTATTTC.

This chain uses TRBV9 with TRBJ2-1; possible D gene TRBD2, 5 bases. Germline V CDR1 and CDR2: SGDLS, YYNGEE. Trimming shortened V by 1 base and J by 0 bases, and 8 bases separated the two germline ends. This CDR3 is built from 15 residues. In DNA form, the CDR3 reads TGTGCCAGCAGCGTAACGGGAAGCTCCTACAATGAGCAGTTCTTC. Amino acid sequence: CASSVTGSSYNEQFF. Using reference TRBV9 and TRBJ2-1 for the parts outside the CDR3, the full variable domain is DSGVTQTPKHLITATGQRVTLRCSPRSGDLSVYWYQQSLDQGLQFLIQYYNGEERAKGNILERFSAQQFPDLHSELNLSSLELGDSALYFCASSVTGSSYNEQFFGPGTRLTVL.

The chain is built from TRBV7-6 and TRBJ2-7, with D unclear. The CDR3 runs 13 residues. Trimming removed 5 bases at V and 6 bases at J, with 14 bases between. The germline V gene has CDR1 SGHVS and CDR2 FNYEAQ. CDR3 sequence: CASSTPARLEQYF. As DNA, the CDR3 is TGTGCCAGCAGCACCCCGGCCCGCCTCGAGCAGTACTTC.

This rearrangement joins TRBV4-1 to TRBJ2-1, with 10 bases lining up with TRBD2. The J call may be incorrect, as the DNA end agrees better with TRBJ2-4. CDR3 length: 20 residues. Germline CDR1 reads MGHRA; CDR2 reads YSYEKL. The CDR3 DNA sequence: TGCGCCAGCAGCCAAGATACGATGGCTAGCGGGAGCGTTGCCAAAAACATTCAGTACTTC. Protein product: CASSQDTMASGSVAKNIQYF.

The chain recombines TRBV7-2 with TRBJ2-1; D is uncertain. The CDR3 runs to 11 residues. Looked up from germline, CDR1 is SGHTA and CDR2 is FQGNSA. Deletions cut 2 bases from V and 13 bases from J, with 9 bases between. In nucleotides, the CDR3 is TGTGCCAGCAGCTTAAGAGAGACCCAGTTCTTC. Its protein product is CASSLRETQFF.

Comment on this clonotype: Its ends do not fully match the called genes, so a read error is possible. The CDR3 region has the DNA TGTGCCAGCAGTTCAGTGCGGGGACCGCAAGATACTCAGTATTTT. Amino acids: CASSSVRGPQDTQYF. The J gene is TRBJ2-3, the V gene TRBV27; perhaps TRBD2 as D (6 bases). The CDR3 length is 15 residues. CDR1 and CDR2 from the germline V gene are MNHEY and SMNVEV (reference sequence).

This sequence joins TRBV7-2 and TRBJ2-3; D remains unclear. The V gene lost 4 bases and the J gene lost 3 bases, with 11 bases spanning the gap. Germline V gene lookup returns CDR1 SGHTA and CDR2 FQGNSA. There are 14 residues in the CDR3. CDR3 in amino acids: CASSSPSSTDTQYF. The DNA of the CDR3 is TGTGCCAGCAGCTCCCCCTCATCTACAGATACGCAGTATTTT.

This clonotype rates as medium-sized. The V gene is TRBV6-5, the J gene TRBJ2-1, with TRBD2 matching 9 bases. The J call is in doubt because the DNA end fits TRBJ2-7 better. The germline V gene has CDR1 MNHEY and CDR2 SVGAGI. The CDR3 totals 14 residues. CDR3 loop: CASSSAGGPNEQYF. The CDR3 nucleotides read TGTGCCAGCAGTTCTGCGGGAGGGCCCAATGAGCAGTACTTC.

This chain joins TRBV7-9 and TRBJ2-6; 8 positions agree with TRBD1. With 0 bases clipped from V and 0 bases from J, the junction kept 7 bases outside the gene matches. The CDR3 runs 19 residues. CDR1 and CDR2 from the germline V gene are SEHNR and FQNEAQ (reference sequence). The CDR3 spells CASSLATGTGISGANVLTF. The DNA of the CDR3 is TGTGCCAGCAGCTTAGCGACAGGGACAGGTATCTCTGGGGCCAACGTCCTGACTTTC.

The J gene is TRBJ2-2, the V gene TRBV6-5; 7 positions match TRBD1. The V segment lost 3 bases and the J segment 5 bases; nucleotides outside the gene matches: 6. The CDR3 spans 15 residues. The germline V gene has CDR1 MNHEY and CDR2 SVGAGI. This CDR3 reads CASSYRQGGTGELFF. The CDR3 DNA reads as TGTGCCAGCAGTTATAGACAGGGCGGGACCGGGGAGCTGTTTTTT.

The CDR3 coding sequence is TGTGCCAGCATACGGTTGCAGGGGGCCACAGATACGCAGTATTTT. Its protein is CASIRLQGATDTQYF. This chain uses TRBV6-1 with TRBJ2-3, with 8 bases aligning to TRBD1. The CDR3 extends over 15 amino acids. Looked up from germline, CDR1 is MNHNS and CDR2 is SASEGT. Trimming took 7 bases from V and 2 from J; bases not matched to a gene: 8.

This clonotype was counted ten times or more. In nucleotides, the CDR3 is TGTGCCAGCAGCCTCCGGGGTGGGGATCAGCCCCAGCATTTT. Its protein product is CASSLRGGDQPQHF. The rearrangement joins TRBV6-1 to TRBJ1-5; D gene ambiguous. Per germline, CDR1 MNHNS and CDR2 SASEGT. The CDR3 runs to 14 residues. V lost 6 bases and J 5 bases, leaving 14 bases between the germline ends.